This T cell receptor (beta chain) was identified during a study of cytomegalovirus exposure and HLA in healthy donors. Study-level findings and limits: Later on, analysis showed that most CMV-associated TCR beta chains appeared to be HLA-restricted. A later analysis associated 15,000 to 20,000 TCR beta sequences with HLA alleles at a 0.05 false discovery rate.

Points on this clone: No antigen is known for it.

V was cut by 1 base and J by 4 bases, with 11 bases left in between. The CDR3 runs 15 residues. Germline CDR1 and CDR2: SEHNR and FQNEAQ (reference sequence). Primers included in the PCR were 60 Vbeta and 13 Jbeta primers. This table comes from immunoSEQ multiplex PCR, and its TCRdb copy is limited to in-frame clones, with some not included. The repertoire holds under 150,000 clones, approximately 80% seen once, with about 5.4% in the top ten. The TCR originated in a woman aged 30 to 39 in good health and CMV-seropositive. Specimen: PBMCs. The rearrangement joins TRBV7-9 to TRBJ1-5, with no clear D. This chain's CDR3 is CASSLGSSVNQPQHF. The CDR3 DNA sequence: TGTGCCAGCAGCTTAGGGTCGTCGGTAAATCAGCCCCAGCATTTT.